This T cell receptor (beta chain) is drawn from a study of OX40 agonist ivuxolimab in advanced cancers. The sample holds a few counts of this clone. Its cognate antigen is unknown. The method was immunoSEQ multiplex PCR; TCRdb's version includes in-frame clones alone and lacks a portion of them. The repertoire holds over 70,000 clones, 87% seen once, with around 1.6% in the top ten. V lost 2 bases, J lost 9 bases, and 7 bases stayed unmatched. Germline loops: CDR1 SGDLS, CDR2 YYNGEE. This CDR3 contains 16 residues. Points from the study as a whole: Clonal expansion by week 6 occurred in CD4+ and CD8+ blood T cells (at 0.1 to 3.0 mg/kg).

The clonotype originates from an adult with an advanced solid tumor such as melanoma, head and neck, liver or kidney cancer. V usage is TRBV9 and J usage is TRBJ1-6, with TRBD1 identical over 11 bases. The input for sequencing was CD4+ or CD8+ T cells sorted from blood, taken in a trial of the OX40 agonist ivuxolimab. CDR3 region: CASSVGDRGLGSPLHF. The DNA of the CDR3 is TGTGCCAGCAGCGTGGGGGACAGGGGGTTGGGTTCACCCCTCCACTTT. The variable domain in full, completed from reference TRBV9 and TRBJ1-6, reads DSGVTQTPKHLITATGQRVTLRCSPRSGDLSVYWYQQSLDQGLQFLIQYYNGEERAKGNILERFSAQQFPDLHSELNLSSLELGDSALYFCASSVGDRGLGSPLHFGNGTRLTVT.